These T cell receptor beta chains were read from a single sample in a study of early T cells in non-severe SARS-CoV-2 infection. TCRdb fed the 5' RACE reads into MiXCR, producing one record per CDR3 protein. In the table there are about 67,000 distinct CDR3 sequences, over 8% of which are singletons. The sequenced sample was whole blood, obtained at baseline. The receptors come from an adult who was a healthcare worker with PCR-confirmed SARS-CoV-2 infection or an uninfected control (not recorded which). The CDR3 runs from the conserved cysteine through the conserved F or W. The order of the fields is V gene, D gene, J gene, clone size, CDR3 DNA, CDR3 protein. D genes are given only for firm matches. Size is stated for part of the rows, as once, few or many counts, or as a class when the clone is expanded.

>TRBV6-2/TRBV6-3|.|TRBJ2-1|.
TGTGCCAGCAGTGACCGGGGGAGCTCCTACAATGAGCAGTTCTTC
CASSDRGSSYNEQFF
>TRBV5-4|.|TRBJ1-1|.
TGTGCCAGCAGCTTGGAGGCGGGAAACACTGAAGTTTTCTTT
CASSLEAGNTEVFF
>TRBV12-3/TRBV12-4|TRBD1|TRBJ1-4|many
TGTGCCAGCAGTTTACGGGACAGCCCTAATGAAAAACTGTTTTTT
CASSLRDSPNEKLFF
>TRBV4-1|TRBD1|TRBJ2-5|many
TGCGCCAGCAGCCAAGGGACAGGGGCAAGCGAGACCCAGTACTTC
CASSQGTGASETQYF
>TRBV7-9|TRBD1|TRBJ2-1|few
TGTGCCAGCAGCTTTACGGGACAGGGGGCTCGTATAGGGTTCTTC
CASSFTGQGARIGFF
>TRBV12-3/TRBV12-4|.|TRBJ2-7|few
TGTGCCAGCAGTTTACCGACGGCGAGCTCCTACGAGCAGTACTTC
CASSLPTASSYEQYF
>TRBV19|TRBD1|TRBJ1-5|many
TGTGCCAGCCAAACAGGGGCTGGTGGCAATCAGCCCCAGCATTTT
CASQTGAGGNQPQHF
>TRBV4-3|TRBD2|TRBJ2-1|.
TGCGCCAGCAGCCAAGGACTAGCGGGAAAGTACAATGAGCAGTTCTTC
CASSQGLAGKYNEQFF
>TRBV7-2|.|TRBJ1-1|many
TGTGCCAGCAGCCCTAGGGACTTCGTGAGGTTTGGTAATGAAGCTTTCTTT
CASSPRDFVRFGNEAFF
>TRBV7-9|.|TRBJ2-6|many
TGTGCCAGCAGCTTAGGTAGCTCTGGGGCCAACGTCCTGACTTTC
CASSLGSSGANVLTF
>TRBV7-2|TRBD1|TRBJ1-2|many
TGTGCCAGCAGCTTAGCGTCCGGTCAGGGGGTCTATGGCTACACCTTC
CASSLASGQGVYGYTF
>TRBV7-6|TRBD1|TRBJ1-5|.
TGTGCCAGCAGCTTAGACAGGGGGTCAAGTCAGCCCCAGCATTTT
CASSLDRGSSQPQHF
>TRBV29-1|.|TRBJ2-2|many
TGCAGCGTCTTACAGAACACCGGGGAGCTGTTTTTT
CSVLQNTGELFF
>TRBV7-2|TRBD2|TRBJ2-7|.
TGTGCCAGCAGCTTGCGGACTAGCGGAATTTACGAGCAGTACTTC
CASSLRTSGIYEQYF
>TRBV6-2/TRBV6-3|.|TRBJ2-2|.
TGTGCCAGCAGTTACGAGGGACCGACCGGGGAGCTGTTTTTT
CASSYEGPTGELFF
>TRBV6-6|TRBD1|TRBJ1-1|many
TGTGCCAGCAGTTACTCGTCAGGGGGCTTCACTGAAGCTTTCTTT
CASSYSSGGFTEAFF
>TRBV27|.|TRBJ2-2|many
TGTGCCAGCAGTTTAAGGGGCGGGGAGCTGTTTTTT
CASSLRGGELFF
>TRBV12-3/TRBV12-4|.|TRBJ1-4|many
TGTGCCAGCAGCCCACGACACAGCCCTAATGAAAAACTGTTTTTT
CASSPRHSPNEKLFF
>TRBV28|.|TRBJ1-3|.
TGTGCCAGCAGAAGGACATCTGGAAACACCATATATTTT
CASRRTSGNTIYF
>TRBV7-8|.|TRBJ2-1|medium-sized
TGTGCCAGCAGCTTAGTACCAGGGCGCTACAATGAGCAGTTCTTC
CASSLVPGRYNEQFF
>TRBV20-1|.|TRBJ2-5|few
TGCAGCCCATTAAGGGCCAACAGACAAGAGACCCAGTACTTC
CSPLRANRQETQYF
>TRBV21-1|.|TRBJ1-1|many
TGTGCCAGCAGCAAACAGGGTGGTGTCACTGAAGCTTTCTTT
CASSKQGGVTEAFF
>TRBV7-9|.|TRBJ1-3|many
TGTGCCAGCAGCTCGCGAGCGATCTCTGGAAACACCATATATTTT
CASSSRAISGNTIYF
>TRBV20-1|.|TRBJ2-1|few
TGCAGTGCTCGGTTAGTGGGCTCCTACAATGAGCAGTTCTTC
CSARLVGSYNEQFF
>TRBV4-1|.|TRBJ1-2|many
TGCGCCAGCAGCCAGAATTCGGTAGGGATAGGCTACACCTTC
CASSQNSVGIGYTF
>TRBV29-1|TRBD2|TRBJ2-3|medium-sized
TGCAGCGTTGCTGGACTAGCAGAGTCTAGCACAGATACGCAGTATTTT
CSVAGLAESSTDTQYF
>TRBV28|.|TRBJ2-7|many
TGTGCCAGCAGTTATGGGGTGGTTATCGACCAGTACTTC
CASSYGVVIDQYF
>TRBV7-2|.|TRBJ2-6|many
TGTGCCAGCAGCTTATTCCTCTCTGGGGCCAACGTCCTGACTTTC
CASSLFLSGANVLTF
>TRBV28|.|TRBJ1-6|few
TGTGCCAGCAGTTTTCTGAGTGTTAGAGGGGAGAGCTCCTATAATTCACCCCTCCACTTT
CASSFLSVRGESSYNSPLHF
>TRBV27|.|TRBJ1-4|many
TGTGCCAGCAGTTTCAGTGGTTTCGGGGAAAAACTGTTTTTT
CASSFSGFGEKLFF
>TRBV30|.|TRBJ1-2|.
TGTGCCTGGAGTTACCCGGGACAACGATTCTACACCTTC
CAWSYPGQRFYTF
>TRBV14|.|TRBJ2-7|many
TGTGCCAGCAGCCAAGACGGCCGACCTAGGGACGAGCAGTACTTC
CASSQDGRPRDEQYF
>TRBV11-1|TRBD1|TRBJ2-7|many
TGTGCCAGCAGCCCGAACAGGGGGCAGTACGAGCAGTACTTC
CASSPNRGQYEQYF
>TRBV6-6|TRBD2|TRBJ2-2|.
TGTGCCAGCAGTTACTCCCGGACTAGCGGGACCTCCGCGAACACCGGGGAGCTGTTTTTT
CASSYSRTSGTSANTGELFF
>TRBV24-1|.|TRBJ2-3|few
TGTGCCACCTCGTCAGGCGGGCCTAGCACAGATACGCAGTATTTT
CATSSGGPSTDTQYF
>TRBV7-2|TRBD1|TRBJ2-7|many
TGTGCCAGCAGCCCACGGGACAGGGAATCCTACGAGCAGTACTTC
CASSPRDRESYEQYF
>TRBV12-3/TRBV12-4|.|TRBJ2-2|many
TGTGCCAGCAGTTTAGGGGTGGGGAACACCGGGGAGCTGTTTTTT
CASSLGVGNTGELFF
>TRBV20-1|.|TRBJ2-7|many
TGCAGTGCTACCAGGACCCCCGATGGGGAGCAGTACTTC
CSATRTPDGEQYF
>TRBV7-2|.|TRBJ2-7|few
TGTGCCAGCAGCTTAGACAGACTGTCCTCCTACGAGCAGTACTTC
CASSLDRLSSYEQYF
>TRBV4-3|TRBD2|TRBJ2-7|many
TGCGCCAGCAGCCAAGAGTTGGGGGGGTCCTACGAGCAGTACTTC
CASSQELGGSYEQYF
>TRBV5-1|.|TRBJ2-7|.
TGCGCCAGCAGCATAGGGGGGGAAGCCTACGAGCAGTACTTC
CASSIGGEAYEQYF
>TRBV5-5|TRBD1|TRBJ2-4|.
TGTGCCAGCACCATGACAGGGACCAAAAACATTCAGTACTTC
CASTMTGTKNIQYF
>TRBV7-6|TRBD2|TRBJ2-2|.
TGTGCCAGCAGCTTAGCGGGAGGGCCGGACGGGGAGCTGTTTTTT
CASSLAGGPDGELFF
>TRBV27|TRBD1|TRBJ2-7|.
TGTGCCAGCTGTATGTGGGACAGGGGTTTGTACTTC
CASCMWDRGLYF
>TRBV10-2|.|TRBJ2-1|many
TGCGCCAGCAGTGAGTCAGCAGGCATAAACAATGAGCAGTTCTTC
CASSESAGINNEQFF
>TRBV6-2/TRBV6-3|.|TRBJ1-5|few
TGTGCCAGCCGAACAAGCAATCAGCCCCAGCATTTT
CASRTSNQPQHF
>TRBV20-1|.|TRBJ2-7|many
TGCAGTGCTAGGTCCCCCCTCCGATGGGACGAGCAGTACTTC
CSARSPLRWDEQYF
>TRBV27|.|TRBJ2-7|few
TGTGCCAGCAGTTCGACCCCCCACTACGAGCAGTACTTC
CASSSTPHYEQYF
>TRBV28|TRBD1|TRBJ2-5|few
TGTGCCAGCAGTTTACCCGGACAGGTCCAGGGGACCCAGTACTTC
CASSLPGQVQGTQYF
>TRBV4-2|TRBD1|TRBJ2-3|medium-sized
TGTGCCAGCAGCCGAGGTACAGGGGGCTCCGATACGCAGTATTTT
CASSRGTGGSDTQYF
>TRBV11-2|.|TRBJ1-5|many
TGTGCCAGCAGCTTAGCCACGGATCAACCCCAGCATTTT
CASSLATDQPQHF
>TRBV6-2/TRBV6-3|TRBD1|TRBJ2-2|.
TGTGCCAGCACCCTGACAGGGCCTGCGAACACCGGGGAGCTGTTTTTT
CASTLTGPANTGELFF
>TRBV29-1|TRBD1|TRBJ2-5|many
TGCAGCGGCAACAGGGGTGAAGAGACCCAGTACTTC
CSGNRGEETQYF
>TRBV29-1|.|TRBJ1-3|.
TGCAGCGTTGAGAGGGATAACAGAAACTCTGGAAACACCATATATTTT
CSVERDNRNSGNTIYF
>TRBV30|.|TRBJ2-1|few
TGTGCCTGGAGTGTACCGGACAGAAACAATGAGCAGTTCTTC
CAWSVPDRNNEQFF